This T cell receptor beta chain was identified in a study of T cell responses to AZD1222 COVID-19 vaccine. About the research overall: Investigators merged groups given second doses at roughly 4 or roughly 12 weeks.

With respect to this clone: Its cognate antigen is unknown.

The assay was immunoSEQ multiplex PCR, and TCRdb's table has in-frame clones only and misses some. The table records around 130,000 clones, 80% to 90% of them present only once. Study-wide results and caveats: Clonal diversity may have been underestimated in mostly white British donors. Baseline serostatus was positive in only six AZD1222 recipients. The study reported that nearly half of spike-specific TCRs target unmutated variant regions.

The clonotype was recovered from an adult in good health. Sequenced here: peripheral blood, sampled on day 0 of AZD1222 vaccination.

The chain's CDR3 is CASRRGGSSYNEQFF. Here the CDR3 DNA reads TGTGCCAGCAGGCGGGGGGGAAGCTCCTACAATGAGCAGTTCTTC. This sequence joins TRBV2 and TRBJ2-1, with 9 bases matching TRBD2. J gave up 0 bases and V 6 bases, and 3 bases lay outside the gene matches. The germline gives CDR1 SNHLY, CDR2 FYNNEI. The CDR3 extends over 15 amino acids.